Presented here are 30 T cell receptor beta chains from one specimen sequenced in a study of identifying expanded T cells in peripheral blood. Assay used: immunoSEQ multiplex PCR; TCRdb lists only in-frame clones, some missing. This table holds 81,000 or so clones, over 80% found once. Sequencing was performed on blood. The receptor source for this set is a person aged 18 to 75 in good health.

This clone has only one observation. This chain uses TRBV13 with TRBJ2-7, with TRBD1 matching over 12 bases. Per the germline V gene, CDR1 is PRHDT and CDR2 is FYEKMQ (reference sequence). The CDR3 sequence is 19 residues long. The V gene end was trimmed by 4 bases and the J gene end by 3 bases; junction bases not matched to a gene: 16. The CDR3 protein is CASSSLGQGALVPYYEQYF. DNA for the CDR3: TGTGCCAGCAGCTCTTTGGGACAGGGGGCGTTGGTGCCTTACTACGAGCAGTACTTC. Drawing the rest from reference TRBV13 and TRBJ2-7, the complete variable domain is AAGVIQSPRHLIKEKRETATLKCYPIPRHDTVYWYQQGPGQDPQFLISFYEKMQSDKGSIPDRFSAQQFSDYHSELNMSSLELGDSALYFCASSSLGQGALVPYYEQYFGPGTRLTVT.

The chain recombines TRBV27 with TRBJ2-3; D unresolved. CDR3 length equals 14 residues. Germline CDR1 reads MNHEY; CDR2 reads SMNVEV (reference sequence). The ends were cut back, 6 bases at V and 4 bases at J, with 14 bases in the middle. CDR3 loop: CASSLFSFPDTQYF. The CDR3 coding sequence is TGTGCCAGCAGCCTCTTCAGCTTCCCAGATACGCAGTATTTT.

CDR3 DNA: TGCAGCGTCCTAGCCAGCGGGGAGCAGTACTTC. Residues: CSVLASGEQYF. The chain carries TRBV29-1 and TRBJ2-7; the D gene is possibly TRBD2 (6 bases). The germline CDR1 and CDR2 sequences are SQVTM and ANQGSEA. The CDR3 is 11 residues long. V was cut by 6 bases and J by 7 bases, with 13 bases left in between.

The CDR3 nucleotides are TGTGCCAGCAGTTTGGGGGACAGCCCGGGAGATGAGCAGTTCTTC. Translating gives CASSLGDSPGDEQFF. V gene TRBV7-9 combines with J gene TRBJ2-1; a weak D match, TRBD1 (7 bases). Germline values: CDR1 SEHNR, CDR2 FQNEAQ (reference sequence). Trimming removed 6 bases at V and 8 bases at J, with 20 bases between. There are 15 residues in the CDR3.

Remarks on this clone: The sample holds other DNA sequences that translate to the same CDR3. The chain carries TRBV29-1 and TRBJ2-1, with D hard to call. The germline V and J ends were trimmed by 2 bases and 7 bases, with 9 bases remaining between them. From germline, CDR1 is SQVTM and CDR2 ANQGSEA. The CDR3 has 12 amino acids. Written as DNA, the CDR3 is TGCAGCGTTGAATCCTTGGGGAATGAGCAGTTCTTC. This codes for CSVESLGNEQFF.

This clone was found a few times. The chain uses TRBV5-1 and TRBJ1-3; 7 bases line up with TRBD1. The CDR3 has 16 amino acids. Looked up from germline, CDR1 is SGHRS and CDR2 is YFSETQ. With V trimmed by 4 bases and J by 4 bases, 11 bases remained unmatched. The CDR3 sequence: CASSDGDRTGGNTIYF. CDR3 nucleotides: TGCGCCAGCAGCGACGGGGACAGAACAGGAGGAAACACCATATATTTT.

This clone appeared a single time. This rearrangement joins TRBV7-2 to TRBJ2-1, with D maybe TRBD2 (5 bases). The length of the CDR3 is 15 residues. Trimming left V 5 bases short and J 5 bases short, with 16 bases between. Germline-derived CDR1 and CDR2 are SGHTA and FQGNSA. The CDR3 coding sequence is TGTGCCAGCAGCCGGCACGCGGGCCCCGACAATGAGCAGTTCTTC. Its protein product is CASSRHAGPDNEQFF.

The rearrangement links TRBV29-1 to TRBJ2-2; 7 nucleotides agree with TRBD1. This CDR3 is built from 16 residues. The junction had 8 bases not matched to a gene; V was cut back by 0 bases and J by 4 bases. Germline V gives CDR1 SQVTM, CDR2 ANQGSEA. For the CDR3, the DNA is TGCAGCGTTGAAGATAGACAGGGTAGGAGCACCGGGGAGCTGTTTTTT. It specifies CSVEDRQGRSTGELFF.

The chain employs TRBV19 and TRBJ2-7; D is perhaps TRBD1 (6 bases). In germline, CDR1 is LNHDA, CDR2 SQIVND (reference sequence). The germline V and J ends were trimmed by 5 bases and 2 bases, with 13 bases remaining between them. The CDR3 is 14 residues long. CDR3 coding DNA: TGTGCCAGTAGTTTAGGGGGACGGACCTACGAGCAGTACTTC. It specifies CASSLGGRTYEQYF.

The V gene is TRBV19, the J gene TRBJ2-1; D is ambiguous. The germline gives CDR1 LNHDA, CDR2 SQIVND (reference sequence). There are 14 residues in the CDR3. V was trimmed by 1 base and J by 7 bases, leaving 11 bases between them. The CDR3 bases are TGTGCCAGTAGTATAGGGGTCAGGACGAATGAGCAGTTCTTC. Translated, it gives CASSIGVRTNEQFF.

The chain couples TRBV27 to TRBJ2-7; D perhaps matches TRBD1 (5 bases). In germline, CDR1 is MNHEY, CDR2 SMNVEV (reference sequence). This CDR3 comprises 13 residues. Between the trimmed V and J ends, which lost 0 bases and 2 bases, there was a span of 5 bases. The CDR3 sequence is CASSLSGPYEQYF. DNA for the CDR3: TGTGCCAGCAGTTTATCGGGGCCCTACGAGCAGTACTTC.

Here the CDR3 DNA reads TGTGCCAGCTCACCACGGACAGCTAGCTCCTACGAGCAGTACTTC. As protein: CASSPRTASSYEQYF. V is TRBV18 and J is TRBJ2-7; TRBD1 is a possible D gene (6 bases). Germline V gene data show CDR1 as KGHSH and CDR2 as LQKENI. Trimming took off 1 base at V and 0 bases at J, with 10 bases between the two ends. This CDR3 comprises 15 residues.

The chain recombines TRBV28 with TRBJ2-7, with 7 bases matching TRBD1. Trimming removed 5 bases from V and 0 bases from J; junction bases left unmatched: 1. The germline CDR1 and CDR2 sequences are MDHEN and SYDVKM. CDR3 length: 13 residues. The DNA for the CDR3 is TGTGCCAGCAGTACAGGGGACTCCTACGAGCAGTACTTC. Protein sequence: CASSTGDSYEQYF.

V is TRBV6-5 and J is TRBJ1-2; TRBD1 aligns across 11 bases. This CDR3 is 15 amino acids long. Trimming at V came to 0 bases and at J to 8 bases, leaving 5 bases not matched to a gene. Germline CDR1 and CDR2: MNHEY and SVGAGI. CDR3 coding DNA: TGTGCCAGCAGTTACTCGGGGACAGGGGGATTCGGCTACACCTTC. Residues: CASSYSGTGGFGYTF.

The CDR3 here is CATPKTGAGNYGYTF. In DNA form, the CDR3 reads TGTGCCACCCCCAAGACAGGGGCGGGGAACTATGGCTACACCTTC. The chain links TRBV28 to TRBJ1-2; 8 bases match TRBD1. V lost 10 bases and J lost 2; bases outside the gene matches: 12. There are 15 residues in the CDR3. Germline CDR1 reads MDHEN; CDR2 reads SYDVKM.

J is TRBJ1-4 and V is TRBV5-1; 9 positions agree with TRBD1. Trimming cost V 4 bases and J 7 bases; bases outside gene matches: 8. The CDR3 runs 15 residues. CDR1 SGHRS and CDR2 YFSETQ come from the germline V gene. As DNA, the CDR3 is TGCGCCAGCAGCCCCCAACAGGGGGCGGGTGAAAAACTGTTTTTT. Its protein product is CASSPQQGAGEKLFF.

The J gene is TRBJ2-5, the V gene TRBV5-1; possibly TRBD2 for D (6 bases). Germline CDR1 and CDR2: SGHRS and YFSETQ. CDR3 length: 14 residues. V was pared by 4 bases and J by 4 bases, with 14 bases between. CDR3 residues: CASSMAGFPETQYF. The CDR3 region has the DNA TGCGCCAGCAGCATGGCGGGATTCCCAGAGACCCAGTACTTC.

The V gene is TRBV11-2, the J gene TRBJ1-2; possibly TRBD1 for D (5 bases). The CDR3 spans 14 residues. The germline V gene has CDR1 SGHAT and CDR2 FQNNGV. V shed 0 bases and J shed 5 bases, with 10 bases lying between them. The chain's CDR3 is CASSLESRVYGYTF. The CDR3 region has the DNA TGTGCCAGCAGCTTAGAAAGCAGGGTATATGGCTACACCTTC.

The chain combines TRBV7-3 with TRBJ1-1; TRBD1 is a possible D gene (6 bases). V was clipped by 5 bases and J by 1 base, with 8 bases between them. The CDR3 covers 13 residues. CDR1 and CDR2 from the germline V gene are SGHTA and FQGTGA. CDR3 in DNA: TGTGCCAGCAGCCCGACAGGGAACACTGAAGCTTTCTTT. Encoded protein: CASSPTGNTEAFF. Full variable domain (missing parts from reference TRBV7-3 and TRBJ1-1): GAGVSQTPSNKVTEKGKYVELRCDPISGHTALYWYRQSLGQGPEFLIYFQGTGAADDSGLPNDRFFAVRPEGSVSTLKIQRTERGDSAVYLCASSPTGNTEAFFGQGTRLTVV.

The genes are TRBV9 and TRBJ2-3; D possibly matches TRBD1 or TRBD2 (5 bases each). The CDR3 is 16 amino acids. Trimming pared 3 bases from V and 2 bases from J, leaving 16 bases between. The germline V gene encodes CDR1 SGDLS and CDR2 YYNGEE. The CDR3 reads CASSGTGAAVTDTQYF. DNA for the CDR3: TGTGCCAGCAGCGGAACCGGGGCCGCAGTCACAGATACGCAGTATTTT.

The rearrangement uses TRBV30 and TRBJ1-1, with unresolved D. Trimming pared 4 bases from V and 3 bases from J, leaving 12 bases between. CDR3 size: 13 residues. Germline V gives CDR1 GTSNPN, CDR2 SVGIG (reference sequence). The DNA of the CDR3 is TGTGCCTGGATCGGGCCCCGCGACACTGAAGCTTTCTTT. It translates to CAWIGPRDTEAFF.

This chain connects TRBV5-1 to TRBJ1-1; 7 positions match TRBD1. Trimming removed 1 base from V and 5 bases from J; junction bases left unmatched: 5. This CDR3 is built from 14 residues. Germline V gene lookup returns CDR1 SGHRS and CDR2 YFSETQ. CDR3: CASSLQGGGTEAFF. DNA for the CDR3: TGCGCCAGCAGCTTGCAGGGGGGCGGGACTGAAGCTTTCTTT.

The chain carries TRBV4-2 and TRBJ2-4; the D gene is possibly TRBD1 (5 bases). CDR3 length: 15 amino acids. In germline, CDR1 is LGHNA, CDR2 YNFKEQ. V was cut by 0 bases and J by 7 bases, with 13 bases left in between. CDR3: CASSQDRPGLNIQYF. The CDR3 region has the DNA TGTGCCAGCAGCCAAGATCGGCCAGGGCTGAACATTCAGTACTTC.

The chain couples TRBV9 to TRBJ2-2; D is unresolved. The germline CDR1 and CDR2 sequences are SGDLS and YYNGEE. The CDR3 is made up of 16 amino acids. Trimming removed 0 bases from V and 2 bases from J, with 11 bases in between. The CDR3 protein is CASSVEIGPNTGELFF. The CDR3 coding sequence is TGTGCCAGCAGCGTAGAAATTGGCCCCAACACCGGGGAGCTGTTTTTT.

J is TRBJ2-7 and V is TRBV27, with a tentative D call TRBD2 (5 bases). This CDR3 has 17 residues. The V gene's germline CDR1 is MNHEY and CDR2 SMNVEV (reference sequence). Trimming pared 2 bases from V and 0 bases from J, leaving 17 bases between. The CDR3: CASSLMYRDQLSYEQYF. The CDR3 DNA reads TGTGCCAGCAGTTTAATGTACCGGGATCAACTCTCCTACGAGCAGTACTTC.

The genes are TRBV11-2 and TRBJ2-5; D may be TRBD2 (6 bases). CDR3 length equals 13 residues. Per germline, CDR1 SGHAT and CDR2 FQNNGV. Between the trimmed V and J ends, which lost 1 base and 5 bases, there was a span of 8 bases. The CDR3 DNA follows: TGTGCCAGCAGCTTAGGCGGGAAGGAGACCCAGTACTTC. Amino acids: CASSLGGKETQYF.

This clone was counted between two and nine times. This chain uses TRBV30 with TRBJ1-5, with D tentatively TRBD1 (6 bases). Trimming shortened V by 3 bases and J by 6 bases, and 15 bases separated the two germline ends. The CDR3 covers 14 residues. Per germline, CDR1 GTSNPN and CDR2 SVGIG (reference sequence). CDR3 in DNA: TGTGCCTGGAGCCAGGGGAGTAGAACTCAGCCCCAGCATTTT. Translated, it gives CAWSQGSRTQPQHF.

A single count supports this clone. The chain recombines TRBV6-6 with TRBJ2-1, with 13 bases that match TRBD2. The length of the CDR3 is 15 residues. J lost 12 bases, V lost 7 bases, and 12 bases had no gene match. Per germline, CDR1 MNHNY and CDR2 SVGAGI (reference sequence). The CDR3 loop reads CASNLGLAGVGRQFF. In nucleotides, the CDR3 is TGTGCCAGCAACCTTGGACTAGCGGGAGTCGGCCGGCAGTTCTTC.

V and J are TRBV6-6 and TRBJ1-2; no clear D. The ends were cut back, 2 bases at V and 2 bases at J, with 6 bases in the middle. Germline-derived CDR1 and CDR2 are MNHNY and SVGAGI (reference sequence). The CDR3 has 13 residues. The CDR3 coding sequence is TGTGCCAGCAGTTACGCGGCAAACTATGGCTACACCTTC. Translated: CASSYAANYGYTF.

The gene calls are TRBV5-6 and TRBJ2-1; D possibly corresponds to TRBD2 (7 bases). V was clipped by 1 base and J by 6 bases, with 14 bases between them. CDR1 and CDR2 from the germline V gene are SGHDT and YYEEEE. The CDR3 length is 15 residues. CDR3 amino acids: CASSLPGGHGNEQFF. The CDR3 DNA follows: TGTGCCAGCAGCTTGCCCGGGGGGCACGGCAATGAGCAGTTCTTC. The full variable domain, its missing parts supplied by reference TRBV5-6 and TRBJ2-1, is DAGVTQSPTHLIKTRGQQVTLRCSPKSGHDTVSWYQQALGQGPQFIFQYYEEEERQRGNFPDRFSGHQFPNYSSELNVNALLLGDSALYLCASSLPGGHGNEQFFGPGTRLTVL.